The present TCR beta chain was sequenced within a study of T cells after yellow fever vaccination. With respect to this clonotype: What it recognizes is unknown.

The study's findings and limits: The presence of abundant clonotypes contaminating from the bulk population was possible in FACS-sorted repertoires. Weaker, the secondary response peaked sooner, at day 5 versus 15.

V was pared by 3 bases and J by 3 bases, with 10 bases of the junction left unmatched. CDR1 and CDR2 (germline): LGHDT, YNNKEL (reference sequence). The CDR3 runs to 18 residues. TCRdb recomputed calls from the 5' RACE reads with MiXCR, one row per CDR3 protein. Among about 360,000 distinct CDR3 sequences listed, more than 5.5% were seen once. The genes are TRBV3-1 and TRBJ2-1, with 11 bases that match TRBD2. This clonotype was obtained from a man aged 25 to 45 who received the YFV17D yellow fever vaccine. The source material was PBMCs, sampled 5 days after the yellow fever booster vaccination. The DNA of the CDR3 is TGTGCCAGCAGCCACCTCCCCCGGACTAGCGGGTACTACAATGAGCAGTTCTTC. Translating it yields CASSHLPRTSGYYNEQFF.